This TCR beta chain was retrieved from a study of T cells in women clearing cervical HPV infection. The CDR3 is made up of 17 amino acids. CDR1 and CDR2 from the germline V gene are KGHSH and LQKENI. Germline trimming cut 3 bases from V and 7 bases from J; bases unmatched to any gene: 15. Produced via immunoSEQ multiplex PCR; TCRdb's table is partial and in-frame only. The table lists roughly 50,000 clones. Points from the study as a whole: TRBV6-7 relative abundance averaged around 0.11% in cases and around 0.17% in controls.

As regards this clone: Its antigen remains unknown. The read ends 3 residues before the CDR3 terminus; that terminus is restored from the germline J gene.

This receptor was obtained from a woman aged 18 to 75 with a cervical HPV16 infection that either progressed to CIN3+ or cleared (not recorded which). The chain recombines TRBV18 with TRBJ2-1, with 7 nucleotides matching TRBD2. Sequenced sample: blood buffy coat. CDR3 in amino acids: CASSPDRLATRVNEQFF. CDR3 bases read: TGTGCCAGCTCACCTGATCGACTAGCTACACGGGTTAATGAG.